A selection of T cell receptor beta chains follows, all from one sample in a study of blood T cell repertoires in COVID-19. The protocol was immunoSEQ multiplex PCR, while the TCRdb copy is restricted to in-frame clones and leaves out a portion. The data contain about 230,000 clones, roughly 82% of them singletons. Sequencing was carried out using peripheral blood. These receptors originate from a woman between 40 and 55 years old who had recovered from COVID-19. The CDR3 runs from the conserved cysteine through the conserved F or W.

cdr3_aa,v_call
CASSDPGTGGSNYGYTF,TRBV25-1
CASSEAVNQPQHF,TRBV19
CASNGQGVNEQYF,TRBV2
CAISDWSAKEKLFF,TRBV10-3
CASSLGTGEIGEQYF,TRBV5-5
CASSPTTSGNTIYF,TRBV27
CASNTGARGSTEAFF,TRBV6-5
CASSLETDGYTF,TRBV7-9
CASSSGLATYEQYF,TRBV5-4
CASSRQGLNYGYTF,TRBV5-8
CASSSRTRSGVDTQYF,TRBV5-5
CASSIGQSINTGELFF,TRBV18
CASSESMAGGDTQYF,TRBV10-1
CASSLMTGSNQPQHF,TRBV7-2
CASRPGTGGRDTQYF,TRBV2
CASSPRGSANYGYTF,TRBV7-6